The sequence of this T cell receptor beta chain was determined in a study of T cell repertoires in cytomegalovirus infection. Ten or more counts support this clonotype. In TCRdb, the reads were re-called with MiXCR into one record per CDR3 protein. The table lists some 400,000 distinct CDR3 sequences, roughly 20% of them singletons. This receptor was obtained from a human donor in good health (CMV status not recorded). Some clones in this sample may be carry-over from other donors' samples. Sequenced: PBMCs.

The CDR3 DNA is TGTGCCAGCAGTTTTCTAGGTGATACGCAGTATTTT. It yields the protein CASSFLGDTQYF. The genes are TRBV12-3 or TRBV12-4 and TRBJ2-3; D unresolved. The V end lost 3 bases, the J end lost 6 bases, and 7 bases lay between the germline ends. This CDR3 is 12 amino acids long.